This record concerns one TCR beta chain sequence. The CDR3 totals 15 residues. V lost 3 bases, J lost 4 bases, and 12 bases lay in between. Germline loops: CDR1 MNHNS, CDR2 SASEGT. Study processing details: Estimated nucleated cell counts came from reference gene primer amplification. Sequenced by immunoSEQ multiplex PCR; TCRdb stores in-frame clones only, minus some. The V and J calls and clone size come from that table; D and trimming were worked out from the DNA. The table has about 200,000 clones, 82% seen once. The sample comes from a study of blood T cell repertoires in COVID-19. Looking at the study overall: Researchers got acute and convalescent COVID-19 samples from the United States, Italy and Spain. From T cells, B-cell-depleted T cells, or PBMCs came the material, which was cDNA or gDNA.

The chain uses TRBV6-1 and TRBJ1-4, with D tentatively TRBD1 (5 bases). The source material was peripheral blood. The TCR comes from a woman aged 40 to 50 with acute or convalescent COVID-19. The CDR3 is CASSDVTEYNEKLFF. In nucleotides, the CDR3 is TGTGCCAGCAGTGACGTGACAGAATATAATGAAAAACTGTTTTTT.